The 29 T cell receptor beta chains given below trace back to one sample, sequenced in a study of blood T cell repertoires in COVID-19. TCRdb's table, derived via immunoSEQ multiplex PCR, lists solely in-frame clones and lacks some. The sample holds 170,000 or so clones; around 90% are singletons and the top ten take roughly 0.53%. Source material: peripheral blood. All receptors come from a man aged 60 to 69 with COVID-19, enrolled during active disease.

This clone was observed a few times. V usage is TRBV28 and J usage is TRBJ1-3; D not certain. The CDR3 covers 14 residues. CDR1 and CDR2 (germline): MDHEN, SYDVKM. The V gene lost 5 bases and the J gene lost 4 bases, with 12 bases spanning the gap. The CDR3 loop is CASSTFRSGNTIYF. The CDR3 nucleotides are TGTGCCAGCAGTACGTTTCGGTCAGGAAACACCATATATTTT.

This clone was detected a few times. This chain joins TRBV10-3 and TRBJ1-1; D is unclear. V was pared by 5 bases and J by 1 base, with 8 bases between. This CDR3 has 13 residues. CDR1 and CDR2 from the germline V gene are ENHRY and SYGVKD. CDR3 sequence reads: CAISQTTNTEAFF. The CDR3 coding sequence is TGTGCCATCAGTCAGACAACGAACACTGAAGCTTTCTTT.

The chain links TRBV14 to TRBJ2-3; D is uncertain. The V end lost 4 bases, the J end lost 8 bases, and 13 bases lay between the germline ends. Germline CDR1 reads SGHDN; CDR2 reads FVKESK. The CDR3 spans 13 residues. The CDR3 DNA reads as TGTGCCAGCAGCCCATCCATATCGGGTACGCAGTATTTT. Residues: CASSPSISGTQYF.

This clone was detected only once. The CDR3 loop reads CASSRISGSRADTQYF. The CDR3 DNA is TGTGCCAGCAGCCGTATTAGCGGGAGCAGGGCAGATACGCAGTATTTT. The chain has TRBV11-3 and TRBJ2-3; 9 positions match TRBD2. This CDR3 comprises 16 residues. The germline V gene encodes CDR1 SGHNT and CDR2 YENEEA. V trimming: 5 bases; J trimming: 4 bases; junction bases outside the gene matches: 10. The full variable domain, in which reference TRBV11-3 and TRBJ2-3 provide the parts outside the CDR3, is EAGVVQSPRYKIIEKKQPVAFWCNPISGHNTLYWYLQNLGQGPELLIRYENEEAVDDSQLPKDRFSAERLKGVDSTLKIQPAELGDSAVYLCASSRISGSRADTQYFGPGTRLTVL.

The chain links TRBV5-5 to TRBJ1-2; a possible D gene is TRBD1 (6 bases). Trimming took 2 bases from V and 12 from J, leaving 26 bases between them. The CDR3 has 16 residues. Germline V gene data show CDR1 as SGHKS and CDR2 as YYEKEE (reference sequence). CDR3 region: CASSLESPGTGIRDTF. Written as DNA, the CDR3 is TGTGCCAGCAGCTTAGAATCCCCCGGAACAGGGATCAGGGACACCTTC.

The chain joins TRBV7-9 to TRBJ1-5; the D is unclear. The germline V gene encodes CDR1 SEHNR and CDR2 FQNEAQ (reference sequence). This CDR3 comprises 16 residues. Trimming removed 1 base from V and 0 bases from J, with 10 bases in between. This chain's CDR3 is CASSLGAAGSNQPQHF. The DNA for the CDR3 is TGTGCCAGCAGCTTAGGGGCTGCTGGTAGCAATCAGCCCCAGCATTTT.

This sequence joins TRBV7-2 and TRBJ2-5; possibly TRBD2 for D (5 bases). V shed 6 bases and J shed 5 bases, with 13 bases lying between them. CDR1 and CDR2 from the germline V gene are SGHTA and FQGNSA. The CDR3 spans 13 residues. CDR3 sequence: CASRSDGGETQYF. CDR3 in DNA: TGTGCCAGCAGGTCGGACGGCGGGGAGACCCAGTACTTC.

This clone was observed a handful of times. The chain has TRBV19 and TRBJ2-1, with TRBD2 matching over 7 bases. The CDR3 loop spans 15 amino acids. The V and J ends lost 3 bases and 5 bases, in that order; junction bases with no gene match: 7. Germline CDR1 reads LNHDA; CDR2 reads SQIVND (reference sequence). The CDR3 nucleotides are TGTGCCAGTAGTATCTCGGGACTAAACGACAATGAGCAGTTCTTC. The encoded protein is CASSISGLNDNEQFF.

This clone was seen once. The CDR3 coding sequence is TGTGCCAGCTCACCGGACAGCATGAACACTGAAGCTTTCTTT. Protein: CASSPDSMNTEAFF. The chain combines TRBV18 with TRBJ1-1, with D maybe TRBD1 (6 bases). V was pared by 3 bases and J by 0 bases, with 8 bases between. The germline V gene encodes CDR1 KGHSH and CDR2 LQKENI. This CDR3 comprises 14 residues.

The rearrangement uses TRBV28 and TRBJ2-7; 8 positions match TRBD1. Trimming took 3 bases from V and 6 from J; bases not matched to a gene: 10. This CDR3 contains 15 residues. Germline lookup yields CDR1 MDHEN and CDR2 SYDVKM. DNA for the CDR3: TGTGCCAGCAGTTTCACGGGCCAGGGGGCATCCGAGCAGTACTTC. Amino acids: CASSFTGQGASEQYF.

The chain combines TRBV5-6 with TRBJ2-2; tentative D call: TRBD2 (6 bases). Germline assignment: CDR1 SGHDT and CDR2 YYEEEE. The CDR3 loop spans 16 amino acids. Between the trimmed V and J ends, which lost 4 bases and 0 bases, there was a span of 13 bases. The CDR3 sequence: CASSPMGGSNTGELFF. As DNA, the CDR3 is TGTGCCAGCAGCCCCATGGGGGGATCGAACACCGGGGAGCTGTTTTTT.

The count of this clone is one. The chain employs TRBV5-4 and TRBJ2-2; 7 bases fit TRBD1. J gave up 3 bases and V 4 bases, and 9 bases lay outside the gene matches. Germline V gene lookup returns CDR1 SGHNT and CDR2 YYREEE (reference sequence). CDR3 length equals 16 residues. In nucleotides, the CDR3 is TGTGCCAGCAGCGAAGGACAGGTAGCCGACACCGGGGAGCTGTTTTTT. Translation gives CASSEGQVADTGELFF.

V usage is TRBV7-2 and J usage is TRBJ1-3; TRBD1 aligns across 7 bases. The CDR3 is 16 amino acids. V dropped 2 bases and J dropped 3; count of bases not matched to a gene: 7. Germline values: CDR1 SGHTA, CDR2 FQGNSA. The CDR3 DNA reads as TGTGCCAGCAGCTTACCACCGAGGGGGCTTGGAAACACCATATATTTT. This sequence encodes CASSLPPRGLGNTIYF.

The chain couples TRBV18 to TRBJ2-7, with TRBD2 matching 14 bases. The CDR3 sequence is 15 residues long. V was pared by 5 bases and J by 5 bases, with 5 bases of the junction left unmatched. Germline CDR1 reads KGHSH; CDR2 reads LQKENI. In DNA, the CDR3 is TGTGCCAGCTCATCGGGACTAGCGGGAGTAAACGAGCAGTACTTC. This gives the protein CASSSGLAGVNEQYF.

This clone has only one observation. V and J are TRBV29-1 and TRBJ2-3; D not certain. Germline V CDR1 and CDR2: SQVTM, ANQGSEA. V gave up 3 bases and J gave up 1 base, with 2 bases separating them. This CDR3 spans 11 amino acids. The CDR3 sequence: CSVDGTDTQYF. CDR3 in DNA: TGCAGCGTTGACGGCACAGATACGCAGTATTTT.

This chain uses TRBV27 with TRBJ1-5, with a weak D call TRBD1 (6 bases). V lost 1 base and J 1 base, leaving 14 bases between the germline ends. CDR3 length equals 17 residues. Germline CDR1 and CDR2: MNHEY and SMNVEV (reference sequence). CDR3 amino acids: CASSLWGGGGSNQPQHF. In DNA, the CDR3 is TGTGCCAGCAGTTTATGGGGGGGCGGTGGGAGCAATCAGCCCCAGCATTTT.

The CDR3 spells CASSPGTGSRPQHF. For the CDR3, the DNA is TGTGCCAGCAGCCCCGGGACAGGGAGTAGGCCCCAGCATTTT. This rearrangement joins TRBV2 to TRBJ1-5; 9 bases are a match to TRBD1. Unmatched junction bases numbered 9, after V lost 6 bases and J lost 9 bases. Germline assignment: CDR1 SNHLY and CDR2 FYNNEI. CDR3 size: 14 residues.

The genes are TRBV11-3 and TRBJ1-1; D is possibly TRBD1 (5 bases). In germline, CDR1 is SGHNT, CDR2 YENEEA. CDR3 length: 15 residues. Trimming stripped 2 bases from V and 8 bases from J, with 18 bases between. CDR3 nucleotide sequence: TGTGCCAGCAGCTTATCCCCCGATGGGACTGCAGAAGCTTTCTTT. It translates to CASSLSPDGTAEAFF.

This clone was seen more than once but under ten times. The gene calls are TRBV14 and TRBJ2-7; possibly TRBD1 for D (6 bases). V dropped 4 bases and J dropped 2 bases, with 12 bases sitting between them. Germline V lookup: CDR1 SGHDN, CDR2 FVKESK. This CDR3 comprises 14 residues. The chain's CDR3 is CASSRQANAYEQYF. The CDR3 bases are TGTGCCAGCAGCCGACAGGCAAACGCCTACGAGCAGTACTTC.

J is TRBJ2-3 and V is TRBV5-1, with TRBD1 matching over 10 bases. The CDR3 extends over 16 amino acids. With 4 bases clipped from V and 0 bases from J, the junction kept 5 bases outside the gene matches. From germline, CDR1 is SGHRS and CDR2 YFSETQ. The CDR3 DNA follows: TGCGCCAGCAGCGGGGGACAGGGGCACAGCACAGATACGCAGTATTTT. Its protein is CASSGGQGHSTDTQYF.

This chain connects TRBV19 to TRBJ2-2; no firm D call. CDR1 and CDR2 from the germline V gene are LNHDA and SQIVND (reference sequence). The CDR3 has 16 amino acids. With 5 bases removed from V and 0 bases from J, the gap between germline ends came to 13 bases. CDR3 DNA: TGTGCCAGTAGTCCCCCCGGAGTTACGAACACCGGGGAGCTGTTTTTT. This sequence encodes CASSPPGVTNTGELFF.

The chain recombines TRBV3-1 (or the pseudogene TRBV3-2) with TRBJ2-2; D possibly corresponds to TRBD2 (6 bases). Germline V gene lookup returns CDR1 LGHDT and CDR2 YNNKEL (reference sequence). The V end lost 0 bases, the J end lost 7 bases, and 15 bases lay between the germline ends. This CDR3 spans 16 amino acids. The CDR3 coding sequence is TGTGCCAGCAGCCAAGATTTTTTCGCGGGAATCGGGGAGCTGTTTTTT. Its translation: CASSQDFFAGIGELFF.

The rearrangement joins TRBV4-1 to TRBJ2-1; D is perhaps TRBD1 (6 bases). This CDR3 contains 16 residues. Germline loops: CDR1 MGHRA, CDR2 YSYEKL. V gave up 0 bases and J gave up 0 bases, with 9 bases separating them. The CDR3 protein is CASSQDQGLSYNEQFF. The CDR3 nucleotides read TGCGCCAGCAGCCAAGATCAGGGGCTCTCCTACAATGAGCAGTTCTTC.

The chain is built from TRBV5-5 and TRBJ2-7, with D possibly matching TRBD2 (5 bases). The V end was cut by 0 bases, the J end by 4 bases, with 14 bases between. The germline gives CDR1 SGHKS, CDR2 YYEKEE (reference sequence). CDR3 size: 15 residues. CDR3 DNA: TGTGCCAGCAGCTTGGTCGGCCAGGAGGAGTACGAGCAGTACTTC. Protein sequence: CASSLVGQEEYEQYF.

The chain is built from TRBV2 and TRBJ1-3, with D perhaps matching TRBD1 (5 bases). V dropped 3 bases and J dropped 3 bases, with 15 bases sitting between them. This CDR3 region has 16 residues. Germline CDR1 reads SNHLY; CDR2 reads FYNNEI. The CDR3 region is CASSEEGTRVGNTIYF. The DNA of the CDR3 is TGTGCCAGCAGTGAGGAGGGGACGAGGGTTGGAAACACCATATATTTT. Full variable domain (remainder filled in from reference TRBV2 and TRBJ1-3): EPEVTQTPSHQVTQMGQEVILRCVPISNHLYFYWYRQILGQKVEFLVSFYNNEISEKSEIFDDQFSVERPDGSNFTLKIRSTKLEDSAMYFCASSEEGTRVGNTIYFGEGSWLTVV.

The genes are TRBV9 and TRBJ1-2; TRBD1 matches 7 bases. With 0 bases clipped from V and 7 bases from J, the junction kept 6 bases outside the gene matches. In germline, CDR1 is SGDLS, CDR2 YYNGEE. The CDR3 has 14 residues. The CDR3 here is CASSVVGGAVGYTF. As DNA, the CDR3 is TGTGCCAGCAGCGTAGTAGGGGGCGCGGTTGGCTACACCTTC.

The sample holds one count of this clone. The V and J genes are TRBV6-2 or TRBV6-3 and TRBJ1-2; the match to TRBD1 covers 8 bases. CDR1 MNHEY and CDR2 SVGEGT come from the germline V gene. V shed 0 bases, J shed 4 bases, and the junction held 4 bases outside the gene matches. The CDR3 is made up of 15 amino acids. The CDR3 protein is CASSYSQTGAYGYTF. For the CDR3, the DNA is TGTGCCAGCAGTTACTCACAGACAGGGGCCTATGGCTACACCTTC.

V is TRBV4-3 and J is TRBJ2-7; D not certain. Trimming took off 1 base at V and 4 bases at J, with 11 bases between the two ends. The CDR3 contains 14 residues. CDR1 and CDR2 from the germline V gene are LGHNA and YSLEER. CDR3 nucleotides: TGCGCCAGCAGCCAAGGATTGGCTAGTTACGAGCAGTACTTC. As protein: CASSQGLASYEQYF.

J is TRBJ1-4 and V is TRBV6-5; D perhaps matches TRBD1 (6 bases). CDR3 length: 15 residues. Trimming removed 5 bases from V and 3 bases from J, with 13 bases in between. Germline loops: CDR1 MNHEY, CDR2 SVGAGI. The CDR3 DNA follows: TGTGCCAGCAGTCCACAGGGTATTTCTAATGAAAAACTGTTTTTT. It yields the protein CASSPQGISNEKLFF.